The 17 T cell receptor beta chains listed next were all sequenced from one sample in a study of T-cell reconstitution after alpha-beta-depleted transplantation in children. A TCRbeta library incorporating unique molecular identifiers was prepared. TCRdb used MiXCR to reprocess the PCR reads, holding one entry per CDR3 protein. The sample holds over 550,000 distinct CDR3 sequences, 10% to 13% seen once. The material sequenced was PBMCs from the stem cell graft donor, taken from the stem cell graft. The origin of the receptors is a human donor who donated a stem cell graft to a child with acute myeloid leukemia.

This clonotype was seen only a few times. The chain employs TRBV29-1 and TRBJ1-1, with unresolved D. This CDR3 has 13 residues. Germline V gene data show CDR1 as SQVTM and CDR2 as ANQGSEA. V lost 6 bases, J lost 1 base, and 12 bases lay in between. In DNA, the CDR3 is TGCAGCGTATCCCAGGACCCGAACACTGAAGCTTTCTTT. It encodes CSVSQDPNTEAFF.

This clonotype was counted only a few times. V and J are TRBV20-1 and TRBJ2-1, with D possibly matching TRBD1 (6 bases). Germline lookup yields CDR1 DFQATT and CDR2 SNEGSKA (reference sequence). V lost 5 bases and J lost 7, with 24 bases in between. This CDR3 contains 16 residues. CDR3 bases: TGCAGTGCTCCTCCGGTGAGGGGGAGTTTCGTTAATGAGCAGTTCTTC. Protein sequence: CSAPPVRGSFVNEQFF.

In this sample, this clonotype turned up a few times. In DNA, the CDR3 is TGTGCCAGCAGTTTATCGGGACTAGCGGGAGGGCCGAGGAGTGAGCAGTTCTTC. It specifies CASSLSGLAGGPRSEQFF. The chain links TRBV27 to TRBJ2-1, with 16 nucleotides matching TRBD2. The germline V gene has CDR1 MNHEY and CDR2 SMNVEV (reference sequence). V dropped 0 bases and J dropped 9; count of bases not matched to a gene: 8. This CDR3 region has 18 residues.

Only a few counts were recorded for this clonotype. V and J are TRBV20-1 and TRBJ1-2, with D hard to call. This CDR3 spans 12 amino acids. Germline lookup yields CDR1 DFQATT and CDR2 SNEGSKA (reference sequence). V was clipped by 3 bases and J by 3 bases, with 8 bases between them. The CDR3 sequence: CSARGSHYGYTF. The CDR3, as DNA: TGCAGTGCTAGGGGGAGTCACTATGGCTACACCTTC.

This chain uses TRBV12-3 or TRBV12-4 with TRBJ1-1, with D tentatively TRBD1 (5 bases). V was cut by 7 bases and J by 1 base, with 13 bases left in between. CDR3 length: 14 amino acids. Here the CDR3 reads CASKDPGGNTEAFF. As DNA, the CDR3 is TGTGCCAGCAAGGACCCCGGGGGGAACACTGAAGCTTTCTTT.

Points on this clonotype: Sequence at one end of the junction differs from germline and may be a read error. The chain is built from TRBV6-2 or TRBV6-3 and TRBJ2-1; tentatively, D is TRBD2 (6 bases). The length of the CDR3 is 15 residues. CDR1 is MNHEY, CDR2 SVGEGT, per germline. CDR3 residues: CASSSGTPAYTEQFF. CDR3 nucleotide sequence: TGTGCCAGCAGCTCCGGGACTCCTGCGTACACTGAGCAGTTCTTC.

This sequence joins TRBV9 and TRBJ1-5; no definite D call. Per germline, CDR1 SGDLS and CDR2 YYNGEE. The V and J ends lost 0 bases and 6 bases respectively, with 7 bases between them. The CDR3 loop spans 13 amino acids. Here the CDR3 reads CASSVGSAQPQHF. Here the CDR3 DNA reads TGTGCCAGCAGCGTAGGAAGTGCTCAGCCCCAGCATTTT.

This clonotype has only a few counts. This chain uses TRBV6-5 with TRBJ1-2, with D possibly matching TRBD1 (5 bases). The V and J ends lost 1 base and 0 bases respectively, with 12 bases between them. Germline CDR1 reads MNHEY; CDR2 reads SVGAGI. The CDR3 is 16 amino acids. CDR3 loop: CASSYFEGRTNYGYTF. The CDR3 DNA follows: TGTGCCAGCAGTTACTTTGAGGGGCGGACTAACTATGGCTACACCTTC.

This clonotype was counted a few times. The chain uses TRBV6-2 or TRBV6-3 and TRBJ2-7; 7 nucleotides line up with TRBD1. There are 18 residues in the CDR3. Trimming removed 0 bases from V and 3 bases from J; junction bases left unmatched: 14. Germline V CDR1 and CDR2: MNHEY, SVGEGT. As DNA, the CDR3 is TGTGCCAGCAGTTACTCGACGGCCAAACAAGGGGGCTTCTACGAGCAGTACTTC. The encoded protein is CASSYSTAKQGGFYEQYF.

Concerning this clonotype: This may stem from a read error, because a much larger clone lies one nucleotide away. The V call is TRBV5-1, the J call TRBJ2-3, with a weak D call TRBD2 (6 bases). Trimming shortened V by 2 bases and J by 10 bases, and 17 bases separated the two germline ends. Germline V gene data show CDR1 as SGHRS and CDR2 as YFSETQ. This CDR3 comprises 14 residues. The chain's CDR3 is CASSFRSWEDAQYF. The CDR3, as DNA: TGCGCCAGCAGCTTCCGGTCGTGGGAGGATGCGCAGTATTTT. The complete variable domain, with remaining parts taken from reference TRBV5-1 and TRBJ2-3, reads KAGVTQTPRYLIKTRGQQVTLSCSPISGHRSVSWYQQTPGQGLQFLFEYFSETQRNKGNFPGRFSGRQFSNSRSEMNVSTLELGDSALYLCASSFRSWEDAQYFGPGTRLTVL.

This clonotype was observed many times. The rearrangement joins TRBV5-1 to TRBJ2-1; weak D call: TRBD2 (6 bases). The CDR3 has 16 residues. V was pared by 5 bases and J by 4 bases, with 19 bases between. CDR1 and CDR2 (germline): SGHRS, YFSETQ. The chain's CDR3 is CASSVRSGGIYNEQFF. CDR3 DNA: TGCGCCAGCAGTGTGCGGTCCGGCGGGATTTACAATGAGCAGTTCTTC.

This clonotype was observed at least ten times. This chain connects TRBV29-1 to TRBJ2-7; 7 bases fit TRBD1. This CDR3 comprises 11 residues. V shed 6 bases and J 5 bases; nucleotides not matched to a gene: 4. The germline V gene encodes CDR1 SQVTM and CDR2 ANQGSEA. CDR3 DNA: TGCAGCGTCGACAGGGCCCACGAGCAGTACTTC. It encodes CSVDRAHEQYF.

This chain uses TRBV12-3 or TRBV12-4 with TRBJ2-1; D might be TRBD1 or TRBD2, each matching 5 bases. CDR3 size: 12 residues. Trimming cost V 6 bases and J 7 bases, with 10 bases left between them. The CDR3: CASRGTRNEQFF. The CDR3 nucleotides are TGTGCCAGCAGGGGGACCAGGAATGAGCAGTTCTTC.

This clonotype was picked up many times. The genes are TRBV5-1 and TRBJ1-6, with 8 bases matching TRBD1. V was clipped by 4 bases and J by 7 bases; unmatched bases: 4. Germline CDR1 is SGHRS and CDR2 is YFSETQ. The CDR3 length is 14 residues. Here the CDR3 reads CASSLQGENSPLHF. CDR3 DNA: TGCGCCAGCAGCCTACAGGGGGAGAATTCACCCCTCCACTTT.

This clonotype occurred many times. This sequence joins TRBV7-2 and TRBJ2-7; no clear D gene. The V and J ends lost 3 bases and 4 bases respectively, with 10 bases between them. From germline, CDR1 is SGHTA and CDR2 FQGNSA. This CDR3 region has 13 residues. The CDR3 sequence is CASSFTPGYEQYF. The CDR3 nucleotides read TGTGCCAGCAGCTTTACTCCCGGGTACGAGCAGTACTTC.

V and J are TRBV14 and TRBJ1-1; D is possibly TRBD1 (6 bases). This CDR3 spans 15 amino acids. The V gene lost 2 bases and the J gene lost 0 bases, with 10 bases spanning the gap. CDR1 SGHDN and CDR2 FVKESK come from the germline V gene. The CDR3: CASSQTQGVNTEAFF. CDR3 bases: TGTGCCAGCAGCCAAACACAGGGAGTGAACACTGAAGCTTTCTTT. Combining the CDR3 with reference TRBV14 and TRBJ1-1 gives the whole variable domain EAGVTQFPSHSVIEKGQTVTLRCDPISGHDNLYWYRRVMGKEIKFLLHFVKESKQDESGMPNNRFLAERTGGTYSTLKVQPAELEDSGVYFCASSQTQGVNTEAFFGQGTRLTVV.

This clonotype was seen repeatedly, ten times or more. The CDR3 nucleotides read TGTGCCAGCAGGGGCTTAGCAACTAATGAAAAACTGTTTTTT. Protein product: CASRGLATNEKLFF. This sequence joins TRBV28 and TRBJ1-4; no clear D gene. This CDR3 region has 14 residues. The V gene's germline CDR1 is MDHEN and CDR2 SYDVKM. Between the trimmed V and J ends, which lost 6 bases and 0 bases, there was a span of 8 bases. Looking up the rest from reference TRBV28 and TRBJ1-4 gives the full variable domain: DVKVTQSSRYLVKRTGEKVFLECVQDMDHENMFWYRQDPGLGLRLIYFSYDVKMKEKGDIPEGYSVSREKKERFSLILESASTNQTSMYLCASRGLATNEKLFFGSGTQLSVL.